This T cell receptor beta chain was retrieved from a study of CD8 T cells in ankylosing spondylitis. The study, taken as a whole, reports: Disease-associated clones were reportedly significantly overrepresented in matched ankylosing spondylitis synovial fluid. Clones linked to disease, bearing a CD8+ phenotype, were relatively rare in peripheral blood. Typical of ankylosing spondylitis blood, it appeared, was a TCR beta motif of roughly eight highly homologous variants.

Worth noting for this clonotype: Its antigen is as yet unknown.

With 4 bases clipped from V and 0 bases from J, the junction kept 6 bases outside the gene matches. The CDR3 contains 16 residues. Germline-derived CDR1 and CDR2 are SNHLY and FYNNEI. Molecular-barcoded quantitative 5'-RACE produced these TCR beta libraries. TCRdb re-called the 5' RACE reads through MiXCR, storing one row per CDR3 protein. The sample has 250,000 or so distinct CDR3 sequences; roughly a quarter are singletons. The gene calls are TRBV2 and TRBJ1-5, with 7 nucleotides matching TRBD1. The TCR comes from a male donor with ankylosing spondylitis or in good health (not recorded which). Sequencing was performed on blood, either unsorted or a sorted T cell fraction (not recorded which). The CDR3 here is CASSARGTASNQPQHF. In nucleotides, the CDR3 is TGTGCCAGCAGTGCCCGCGGGACAGCTAGCAATCAGCCCCAGCATTTT.